This T cell receptor beta chain emerged from a study of blood T cell repertoires in COVID-19. Sequencing used immunoSEQ multiplex PCR; TCRdb keeps in-frame clones, though not all of them. There are hundreds of thousands of clones in the sample; about four fifths occur only once, and nearly 5% lies in the top ten. The CDR3 contains 13 residues. The V end lost 0 bases, the J end lost 3 bases, and 3 bases lay between the germline ends. Germline V lookup: CDR1 SGHKS, CDR2 YYEKEE (reference sequence). The origin of this receptor is a woman in her 50s who had been exposed to COVID-19. The sample comprised PBMCs or T cells enriched from blood (not recorded which). V is TRBV5-5 and J is TRBJ2-2; D gene ambiguous. The CDR3 protein is CASSLADTGELFF. The CDR3 bases are TGTGCCAGCAGCTTGGCGGACACCGGGGAGCTGTTTTTT.